This TCR beta chain stems from a study of blood T cell repertoires in COVID-19. Background on the study: Donors in the United States, Italy and Spain gave samples during acute or convalescent COVID-19. PBMCs, B-cell-depleted T cells, or T cells provided the cDNA or gDNA that made up the material.

The trim removed 4 bases at V and 1 base at J, leaving 6 bases unmatched. The CDR3 length is 15 residues. Germline assignment: CDR1 SGHRS and CDR2 YFSETQ. Original data processing: Amplified reference gene primers provided the basis for estimating nucleated cell counts. Data came from immunoSEQ multiplex PCR; TCRdb stores just in-frame clones and leaves some out. That table gives V, J and clone size, and the DNA gave D and trimming. The table records tens of thousands of clones, about nine tenths of them present only once. The specimen was peripheral blood. The rearrangement joins TRBV5-1 to TRBJ2-3; 7 positions match TRBD1. The TCR sequence derives from an elderly man with acute or convalescent COVID-19. In DNA form, the CDR3 reads TGCGCCAGCAGCATTCCCGGGACAGGCACAGATACGCAGTATTTT. Its translation is CASSIPGTGTDTQYF.